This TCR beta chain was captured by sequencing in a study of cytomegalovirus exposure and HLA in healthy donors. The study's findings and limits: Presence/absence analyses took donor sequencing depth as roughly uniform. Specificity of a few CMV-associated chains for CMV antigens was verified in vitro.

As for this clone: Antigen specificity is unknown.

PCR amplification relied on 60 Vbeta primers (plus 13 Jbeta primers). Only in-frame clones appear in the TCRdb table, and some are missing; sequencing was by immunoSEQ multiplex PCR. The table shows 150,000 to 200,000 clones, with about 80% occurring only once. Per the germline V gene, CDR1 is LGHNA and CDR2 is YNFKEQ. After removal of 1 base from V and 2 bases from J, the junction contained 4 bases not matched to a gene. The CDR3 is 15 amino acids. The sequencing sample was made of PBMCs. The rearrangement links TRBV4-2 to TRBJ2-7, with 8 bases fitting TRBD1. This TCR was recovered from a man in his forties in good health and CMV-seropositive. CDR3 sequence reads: CASSQVGQAPYEQYF. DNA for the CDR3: TGTGCCAGCAGCCAAGTGGGACAGGCCCCCTACGAGCAGTACTTC.